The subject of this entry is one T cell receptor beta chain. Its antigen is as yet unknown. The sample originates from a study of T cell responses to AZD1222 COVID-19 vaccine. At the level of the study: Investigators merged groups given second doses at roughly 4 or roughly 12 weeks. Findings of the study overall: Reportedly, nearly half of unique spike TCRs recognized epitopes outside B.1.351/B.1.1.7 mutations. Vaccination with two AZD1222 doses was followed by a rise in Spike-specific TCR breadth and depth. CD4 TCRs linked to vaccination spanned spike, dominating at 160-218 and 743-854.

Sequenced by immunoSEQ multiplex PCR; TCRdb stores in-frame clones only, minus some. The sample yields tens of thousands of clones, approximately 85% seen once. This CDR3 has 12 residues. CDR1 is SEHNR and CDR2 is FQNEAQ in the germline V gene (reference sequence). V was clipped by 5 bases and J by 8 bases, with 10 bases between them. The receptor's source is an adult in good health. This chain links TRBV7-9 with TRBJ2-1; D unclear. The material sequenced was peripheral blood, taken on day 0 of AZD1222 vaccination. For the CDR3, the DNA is TGTGCCAGCAGCCCAGGAGTCCATGAGCAGTTCTTC. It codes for CASSPGVHEQFF.